What follows are 9 T cell receptor beta chains derived from one specimen sequenced in a study of blood T cell repertoires in COVID-19. The table came from immunoSEQ multiplex PCR; TCRdb's copy has only in-frame clones and leaves some out. In the table there are 310,000 or so clones, over 75% of which are singletons. The sample taken for sequencing was PBMCs or T cells enriched from blood (not recorded which). The receptor source for this set is a woman aged 40 to 49 who had recovered from COVID-19.

The chain is built from TRBV7-3 and TRBJ2-2; D is perhaps TRBD1 (5 bases). The CDR3 spans 12 residues. Trimming left V 5 bases short and J 8 bases short, with 9 bases between. Germline loops: CDR1 SGHTA, CDR2 FQGTGA. CDR3 region: CASSPGKGELFF. CDR3 DNA: TGTGCCAGCAGCCCAGGGAAGGGGGAGCTGTTTTTT.

This clone was seen a single time. CDR3 sequence: CASSAIAGGLETQYF. For the CDR3, the DNA is TGTGCCAGCAGTGCCATAGCGGGAGGGCTTGAGACCCAGTACTTC. The genes are TRBV7-3 and TRBJ2-5, with 11 positions matching TRBD2. Losses at the gene ends were 6 bases for V and 5 bases for J; bases not matched to a gene: 8. Germline V gives CDR1 SGHTA, CDR2 FQGTGA. The length of the CDR3 is 15 residues.

The genes are TRBV27 and TRBJ1-2; perhaps TRBD1 as D (5 bases). Deletions cut 6 bases from V and 6 bases from J, with 11 bases between. The CDR3 is made up of 12 amino acids. Germline CDR1 is MNHEY and CDR2 is SMNVEV (reference sequence). The CDR3 DNA is TGTGCCAGCAGCCGGGGGTTCGATGGCTACACCTTC. It specifies CASSRGFDGYTF.

This clone was observed a few times. V and J are TRBV19 and TRBJ2-1, with D possibly being TRBD1 (6 bases). Germline V gene sequence: CDR1 LNHDA, CDR2 SQIVND (reference sequence). The CDR3 loop spans 14 amino acids. The V end lost 5 bases, the J end lost 7 bases, and 15 bases lay between the germline ends. The CDR3 here is CASSWDKDRNEQFF. The CDR3 DNA is TGTGCCAGTAGTTGGGACAAGGATCGGAATGAGCAGTTCTTC.

The chain has TRBV9 and TRBJ2-3; 13 bases match TRBD2. The germline V gene encodes CDR1 SGDLS and CDR2 YYNGEE. CDR3 length: 16 residues. V dropped 4 bases and J dropped 5; count of bases not matched to a gene: 7. CDR3 protein: CASSQTSGRAVDTQYF. The CDR3 DNA sequence: TGTGCCAGCAGCCAAACTAGCGGGAGGGCCGTAGATACGCAGTATTTT.

This chain uses TRBV15 with TRBJ1-4, with D tentatively TRBD1 (5 bases). The CDR3 loop spans 16 amino acids. The germline V and J ends were trimmed by 0 bases and 3 bases, with 11 bases remaining between them. Germline V lookup: CDR1 LNHNV, CDR2 YYDKDF (reference sequence). The CDR3 region is CATSRDPGRANEKLFF. The CDR3 region has the DNA TGTGCCACCAGCAGAGACCCAGGGAGGGCTAATGAAAAACTGTTTTTT.

For this clone: At one of its ends the junction is not consistent with the germline gene, which may arise from a read error. CDR3 in amino acids: CASREDVAGGDGYTF. The CDR3 region has the DNA TGTGCCAGCAGGGAAGATGTGGCCGGCGGGGATGGCTACACCTTC. The chain uses TRBV2 and TRBJ1-2, with D uncertain. Germline CDR1 is SNHLY and CDR2 is FYNNEI. The CDR3 consists of 15 residues.

This clone has a single count. V is TRBV7-2 and J is TRBJ2-2; the match to TRBD1 covers 8 bases. CDR1 is SGHTA, CDR2 FQGNSA, per germline. The CDR3 has 15 residues. V trimming: 6 bases; J trimming: 6 bases; junction bases outside the gene matches: 9. CDR3 in DNA: TGTGCCAGCAGGGCAAACAGGGGGTACGCCGGGGAGCTGTTTTTT. Protein sequence: CASRANRGYAGELFF.

This chain joins TRBV19 and TRBJ2-1, with TRBD1 identical over 7 bases. The V and J ends lost 8 bases and 4 bases, in that order; junction bases with no gene match: 5. From germline, CDR1 is LNHDA and CDR2 SQIVND (reference sequence). The CDR3 spans 13 residues. CDR3 amino acids: CASSGTEYNEQFF. The CDR3, as DNA: TGTGCCAGTTCCGGGACAGAATACAATGAGCAGTTCTTC.